Following are 30 T cell receptor beta chains from one sample sequenced in a study of metastatic and nonmetastatic thyroid tumors. Through MiXCR, TCRdb re-clonotyped the PCR reads. The sample carries tens of thousands of clones, 33% recorded once. Prior to thyroid surgery, none of the patients had received any treatment. Specimen: tumor tissue. Receptor source: a female donor with papillary thyroid cancer or a benign thyroid nodule (not recorded which). Some clones in this sample may be carry-over from other donors' samples.

The chain joins TRBV7-3 to TRBJ1-5; unclear D gene. V dropped 6 bases and J dropped 3 bases, with 9 bases sitting between them. Germline V gene sequence: CDR1 SGHTA, CDR2 FQGTGA. CDR3 size: 13 residues. The CDR3 protein is CASSWQYNQPQHF. The CDR3 DNA follows: TGTGCCAGCAGTTGGCAGTACAATCAGCCCCAGCATTTT. Full variable domain (missing parts from reference TRBV7-3 and TRBJ1-5): GAGVSQTPSNKVTEKGKYVELRCDPISGHTALYWYRQSLGQGPEFLIYFQGTGAADDSGLPNDRFFAVRPEGSVSTLKIQRTERGDSAVYLCASSWQYNQPQHFGDGTRLSIL.

In this sample, this clone turned up a few times. Other DNA sequences in the sample encode the same CDR3. The V and J genes are TRBV9 and TRBJ1-6, with D uncertain. The germline V and J ends were trimmed by 3 bases and 6 bases, with 4 bases remaining between them. This CDR3 contains 12 residues. Germline-derived CDR1 and CDR2 are SGDLS and YYNGEE. The CDR3 coding sequence is TGTGCCAGCAGCGGCAGTAATTCACCCCTCCACTTT. This encodes CASSGSNSPLHF. The complete variable domain, with remaining parts taken from reference TRBV9 and TRBJ1-6, reads DSGVTQTPKHLITATGQRVTLRCSPRSGDLSVYWYQQSLDQGLQFLIQYYNGEERAKGNILERFSAQQFPDLHSELNLSSLELGDSALYFCASSGSNSPLHFGNGTRLTVT.

This clone was seen a handful of times. This chain joins TRBV6-1 and TRBJ2-5; 8 bases align to TRBD1. V lost 4 bases, J lost 5 bases, and 6 bases stayed unmatched. Germline V gene lookup returns CDR1 MNHNS and CDR2 SASEGT. The CDR3 is 14 amino acids. The CDR3 DNA is TGTGCCAGCAGTGGGGGACAGGCGGCGGAGACCCAGTACTTC. This gives the protein CASSGGQAAETQYF.

Turning to this clone: At one boundary the junction diverges from the germline segment, which might be a read error. This specimen includes other DNA sequences encoding the same CDR3. The chain combines TRBV4-3 with TRBJ2-3; 7 bases are shared with TRBD2. The CDR3 length is 16 residues. The germline CDR1 and CDR2 sequences are LGHNA and YSLEER. The CDR3 nucleotides are TGCGCCAGCAGCCAAGTGGGAAGCGGGGAACGAGATACGCAGTATTTC. This sequence encodes CASSQVGSGERDTQYF.

The chain recombines TRBV6-6 with TRBJ2-1; 8 bases align to TRBD1. Germline assignment: CDR1 MNHNY and CDR2 SVGAGI (reference sequence). V lost 2 bases to trimming and J lost 8 bases; unmatched junction nucleotides: 14. CDR3 length: 17 residues. CDR3 sequence reads: CASSYPRRTGTIDEQFF. In nucleotides, the CDR3 is TGTGCCAGCAGTTACCCCCGTCGGACAGGGACGATCGATGAGCAGTTCTTC.

The rearrangement joins TRBV4-2 to TRBJ2-3, with 9 bases matching TRBD2. Trimming removed 4 bases from V and 2 bases from J; junction bases left unmatched: 7. Per the germline V gene, CDR1 is LGHNA and CDR2 is YNFKEQ. This CDR3 region has 16 residues. In DNA form, the CDR3 reads TGTGCCAGCAGCCCACTAGCGGGCGGAAACACAGATACGCAGTATTTT. Amino acids: CASSPLAGGNTDTQYF.

The V gene is TRBV6-5, the J gene TRBJ2-7, with 11 bases identical to TRBD2. After removal of 0 bases from V and 0 bases from J, the junction contained 1 base not matched to a gene. Germline V gene lookup returns CDR1 MNHEY and CDR2 SVGAGI. The CDR3 covers 16 residues. The chain's CDR3 is CASSYSTSGGSYEQYF. DNA for the CDR3: TGTGCCAGCAGTTACTCAACTAGCGGGGGCTCCTACGAGCAGTACTTC.

This clone was counted many times. This chain links TRBV28 with TRBJ2-1, with D tentatively TRBD2 (5 bases). V was shortened by 6 bases and J by 10 bases, with 13 bases between the two germline ends. The V gene's germline CDR1 is MDHEN and CDR2 SYDVKM. The CDR3 runs to 12 residues. The CDR3, as DNA: TGTGCCAGCAGCACGCAGCCGGGGGAGCAGTTCTTC. Amino acids: CASSTQPGEQFF.

This clone is medium-sized. This chain links TRBV13 with TRBJ2-3; 7 nucleotides line up with TRBD2. Per germline, CDR1 PRHDT and CDR2 FYEKMQ (reference sequence). V was pared by 5 bases and J by 0 bases, with 17 bases of the junction left unmatched. The CDR3 contains 19 residues. CDR3 residues: CASSPTGWGGETSTDTQYF. In DNA form, the CDR3 reads TGTGCCAGCAGCCCCACCGGTTGGGGGGGAGAAACTAGCACAGATACGCAGTATTTT.

This clone was seen more than once but under ten times. The V gene is TRBV2, the J gene TRBJ1-6; a possible D gene is TRBD1 (6 bases). Germline loops: CDR1 SNHLY, CDR2 FYNNEI. The CDR3 covers 14 residues. Trimming left V 6 bases short and J 9 bases short, with 15 bases between. The CDR3 region has the DNA TGTGCCAGCAGCCCTACCGGGGGGGCTTCACCCCTCCACTTT. It encodes CASSPTGGASPLHF.

Ten or more counts support this clone. V and J are TRBV6-5 and TRBJ2-1; TRBD2 might be the D (5 bases). Germline lookup yields CDR1 MNHEY and CDR2 SVGAGI. The germline V and J ends were trimmed by 2 bases and 3 bases, with 5 bases remaining between them. The length of the CDR3 is 13 residues. The CDR3 loop reads CASSYRDYNEQFF. The CDR3 DNA sequence: TGTGCCAGCAGTTACCGGGACTACAATGAGCAGTTCTTC.

This chain joins TRBV20-1 and TRBJ2-7, with D possibly matching TRBD1 (5 bases). Germline V lookup: CDR1 DFQATT, CDR2 SNEGSKA (reference sequence). V was clipped by 6 bases and J by 6 bases, with 15 bases between them. The CDR3 length is 12 residues. DNA for the CDR3: TGCAGTGCCCTTCCTAGAACAGGCGAGCAGTACTTC. Translated: CSALPRTGEQYF.

This clone was detected only a few times. The chain carries TRBV27 and TRBJ2-1; TRBD1 aligns across 9 bases. V gave up 4 bases and J gave up 2 bases; unmatched junction bases: 12. This CDR3 spans 18 amino acids. Germline V lookup: CDR1 MNHEY, CDR2 SMNVEV (reference sequence). The DNA for the CDR3 is TGTGCCAGCAGTTACCACCCTAGGACAGGGGTTGCCTACAATGAGCAGTTCTTC. Its translation: CASSYHPRTGVAYNEQFF.

V and J are TRBV20-1 and TRBJ1-1; maybe TRBD1 (5 bases). V lost 7 bases and J lost 2, with 17 bases in between. Germline loops: CDR1 DFQATT, CDR2 SNEGSKA (reference sequence). The CDR3 has 14 residues. CDR3 coding DNA: TGCAGTGGTAATCCAGGGAGGGGAAACACTGAAGCTTTCTTT. Encoded protein: CSGNPGRGNTEAFF.

This clone was seen more than once but under ten times. The V and J genes are TRBV19 and TRBJ2-1, with D perhaps being TRBD1 or TRBD2 (5 bases each). Trimming pared 7 bases from V and 13 bases from J, leaving 11 bases between. CDR1 is LNHDA, CDR2 SQIVND, per germline (reference sequence). The CDR3 runs 10 residues. In DNA form, the CDR3 reads TGTGCCAGTACTGGGGGTGAACAGTTCTTC. The encoded protein is CASTGGEQFF.

This clone was seen only a few times. The sample contains more than one DNA sequence encoding this CDR3. This chain links TRBV6-1 with TRBJ2-2; D is possibly TRBD2 (6 bases). The germline V gene has CDR1 MNHNS and CDR2 SASEGT. CDR3 length equals 16 residues. V lost 6 bases to trimming and J lost 2 bases, with 16 bases between them. The DNA of the CDR3 is TGTGCCAGCAGAGGTCCGGGACTCCTCAACACCGGGGAGCTGTTTTTT. It is translated as CASRGPGLLNTGELFF.

The chain couples TRBV6-4 to TRBJ2-1; 14 nucleotides match TRBD2. Per the germline V gene, CDR1 is MRHNA and CDR2 is SNTAGT. This CDR3 region has 16 residues. The V gene end was trimmed by 2 bases and the J gene end by 6 bases; junction bases not matched to a gene: 3. The CDR3 coding sequence is TGTGCCAGCAGTGACGCAGGGACTAGCGGGAGCAATGAGCAGTTCTTC. It encodes CASSDAGTSGSNEQFF.

In its sample, this clone ranks as medium-sized (0.01 to 0.1%). Other DNA sequences within the sample encode an identical CDR3. The chain uses TRBV6-1 and TRBJ2-2, with a weak D call TRBD2 (6 bases). The length of the CDR3 is 16 residues. Germline loops: CDR1 MNHNS, CDR2 SASEGT. V gave up 6 bases and J gave up 1 base, with 15 bases separating them. Written as DNA, the CDR3 is TGTGCCAGCAGAGGACCGGGACTCCTGAACACCGGGGAGCTGTTTTTT. Translated, it gives CASRGPGLLNTGELFF.

The chain has TRBV28 and TRBJ1-4; weak D call: TRBD1 (6 bases). The V end was cut by 0 bases, the J end by 5 bases, with 10 bases between. Germline-derived CDR1 and CDR2 are MDHEN and SYDVKM. This CDR3 is built from 15 residues. CDR3 residues: CASSLWGAGNEKLFF. CDR3 bases: TGTGCCAGCAGTTTATGGGGGGCAGGGAATGAAAAACTGTTTTTT.

The CDR3, as DNA: TGTGCCAGCAGTGATACTAGCGGGAGACCCACAGATACGCAGTATTTT. Amino acid sequence: CASSDTSGRPTDTQYF. The rearrangement joins TRBV6-4 to TRBJ2-3; TRBD2 aligns across 11 bases. The CDR3 sequence is 16 residues long. The germline V gene encodes CDR1 MRHNA and CDR2 SNTAGT. V shed 3 bases and J 2 bases; nucleotides not matched to a gene: 4.

This clone was observed a single time. This sequence joins TRBV11-2 and TRBJ1-1; maybe TRBD1 (5 bases). The germline V gene encodes CDR1 SGHAT and CDR2 FQNNGV. Trimming took off 6 bases at V and 1 base at J, with 18 bases between the two ends. The CDR3 consists of 16 residues. The CDR3 nucleotides read TGTGCCAGCAGTACCAGACAGCCTCGGGGGAACACTGAAGCTTTCTTT. Amino acid sequence: CASSTRQPRGNTEAFF.

The genes are TRBV12-3 or TRBV12-4 and TRBJ2-7; the D is unclear. V was shortened by 3 bases and J by 6 bases, with 12 bases between the two germline ends. This CDR3 is built from 13 residues. CDR3 coding DNA: TGTGCCAGCAGTTTTAGTAGAGCAGCCGAGCAGTACTTC. Amino acids: CASSFSRAAEQYF.

This clone was counted between two and nine times. The chain links TRBV10-1 to TRBJ2-1, with a tentative D call TRBD1 (6 bases). CDR1 and CDR2 (germline): WNHNN, SYGVQD (reference sequence). V was clipped by 4 bases and J by 9 bases, with 19 bases between them. The CDR3 contains 15 residues. CDR3 sequence (DNA): TGCGCCAGCAGTGGGGGGCTTCCCTCTATTGGTGAGCAGTTCTTC. Its translation is CASSGGLPSIGEQFF.

As regards this clone: Compared with germline, one end of the junction differs, possibly owing to a read error. The same CDR3 arises from other DNA sequences in this sample as well. The rearrangement uses TRBV10-2 and TRBJ2-2; D not certain. Germline V gene lookup returns CDR1 WSHSY and CDR2 SAAADI. The CDR3 extends over 12 amino acids. This CDR3 reads CASSERTGELFF. CDR3 sequence (DNA): TGCGCCAGCAGTGAGCGGACCGGCGAGCTGTTTTTT.

Here the CDR3 DNA reads TGTGCCAGCAGTTACTCTGGACTAGCGGTGGTATACAATGAGCAGTTCTTC. Translated: CASSYSGLAVVYNEQFF. The J gene is TRBJ2-1, the V gene TRBV6-6; 10 bases line up with TRBD2. The CDR3 consists of 17 residues. The germline V gene encodes CDR1 MNHNY and CDR2 SVGAGI (reference sequence). With 0 bases clipped from V and 4 bases from J, the junction kept 6 bases outside the gene matches.

In its sample, this clone was seen a few times. The chain has TRBV2 and TRBJ2-1, with TRBD2 as a possible D gene (5 bases). Trimming shortened V by 6 bases and J by 4 bases, and 16 bases separated the two germline ends. From germline, CDR1 is SNHLY and CDR2 FYNNEI. CDR3 length: 15 amino acids. The CDR3 protein is CASRKDSTAYNEQFF. DNA for the CDR3: TGTGCCAGCAGGAAGGACTCTACCGCTTACAATGAGCAGTTCTTC.

The chain recombines TRBV6-1 with TRBJ1-2; D not certain. The V and J ends lost 1 base and 4 bases respectively, with 7 bases between them. Looked up from germline, CDR1 is MNHNS and CDR2 is SASEGT. CDR3 length: 13 residues. CDR3: CASSEVGSYGYTF. The CDR3 DNA reads TGTGCCAGCAGTGAAGTGGGCAGCTATGGCTACACCTTC.

The chain links TRBV28 to TRBJ1-1; 7 positions agree with TRBD1. The CDR3 has 16 residues. Germline V gives CDR1 MDHEN, CDR2 SYDVKM. The trim removed 2 bases at V and 0 bases at J, leaving 6 bases unmatched. CDR3 nucleotides: TGTGCCAGCAGTTTAAGCGAGGGGGCCATGAACACTGAAGCTTTCTTT. Translating it yields CASSLSEGAMNTEAFF.

This clone appeared a few times. The genes are TRBV14 and TRBJ1-2; no firm D call. The CDR3 spans 15 residues. Trimming shortened V by 4 bases and J by 2 bases, and 14 bases separated the two germline ends. From germline, CDR1 is SGHDN and CDR2 FVKESK. This CDR3 is CASSRDPEANYGYTF. In nucleotides, the CDR3 is TGTGCCAGCAGCCGGGATCCCGAGGCCAACTATGGCTACACCTTC.

V and J are TRBV15 and TRBJ2-5; the D gene is possibly TRBD2 (6 bases). The length of the CDR3 is 14 residues. CDR1 and CDR2 from the germline V gene are LNHNV and YYDKDF (reference sequence). The CDR3 protein is CVTGTDYRQETQYF. CDR3 sequence (DNA): TGTGTCACTGGAACGGACTACCGCCAAGAGACCCAGTACTTC.